This T cell receptor (beta chain) was identified during a study of cytomegalovirus exposure and HLA in healthy donors. The wider study: Among roughly 180 million T cells, an earlier analysis found 95 million to 140 million unique TCR beta sequences.

PCR primers comprised 60 Vbeta and 13 Jbeta primers. Using immunoSEQ multiplex PCR, the repertoire was profiled, and TCRdb retains in-frame clones only, with some absent. In the table there are about 110,000 clones, roughly 79% of which are singletons. Study-wide results and limits: An analysis done earlier found most TCR beta V segments productive about 87% or about 30% of the time. Solely CMV serostatus was available to characterize immune exposure. The authors later linked a missense DCLRE1C variant to TCR beta V- and J-gene trimming.

V lost 8 bases and J 9 bases, leaving 11 bases between the germline ends. Germline lookup yields CDR1 MNHNS and CDR2 SASEGT. The CDR3 sequence is 11 residues long. This clone has a handful of counts. The target antigen is unknown. The source of this sequence is a woman between 25 and 40 years old in good health and CMV-seronegative. Sequencing input: PBMCs. The chain is built from TRBV6-1 and TRBJ2-1; D gene unclear. The CDR3 DNA sequence: TGTGCCAGCGGAACCAACAGTGAGCAGTTCTTC. Translating gives CASGTNSEQFF.